The sequence of this TCR beta chain was determined in a study of blood T cell repertoires in COVID-19. Germline V CDR1 and CDR2: LGHDT, YNNKEL (reference sequence). CDR3 size: 18 residues. Trimming left V 4 bases short and J 4 bases short, with 25 bases between. Repertoires were generated with immunoSEQ multiplex PCR, while TCRdb's copy carries only in-frame clones and drops some. The repertoire holds roughly 290,000 clones, with more than 70% as singletons. This clonotype originated in a woman aged 45-65 years who had recovered from COVID-19. The chain links TRBV3-1 (or the pseudogene TRBV3-2) to TRBJ1-2; weak D call: TRBD1 (6 bases). Sequencing was carried out using peripheral blood. CDR3 nucleotide sequence: TGTGCCAGCAGCCCGCCGGTCGTTAACAGGGTGCCGACCTATGGCTACACCTTC. Translating it yields CASSPPVVNRVPTYGYTF.